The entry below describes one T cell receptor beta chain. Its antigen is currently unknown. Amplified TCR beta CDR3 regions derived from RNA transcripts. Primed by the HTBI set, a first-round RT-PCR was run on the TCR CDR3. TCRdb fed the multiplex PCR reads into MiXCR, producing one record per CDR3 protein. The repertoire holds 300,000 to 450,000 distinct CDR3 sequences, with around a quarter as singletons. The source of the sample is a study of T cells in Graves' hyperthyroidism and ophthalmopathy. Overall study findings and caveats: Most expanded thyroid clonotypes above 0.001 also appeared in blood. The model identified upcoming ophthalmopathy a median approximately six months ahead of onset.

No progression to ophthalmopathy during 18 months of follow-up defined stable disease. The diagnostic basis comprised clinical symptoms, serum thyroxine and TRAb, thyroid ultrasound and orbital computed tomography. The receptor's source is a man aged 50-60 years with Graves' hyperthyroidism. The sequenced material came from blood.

The CDR3 DNA reads as TGTGCCAGCTCACCCATAGCGGGAGGAGACAATGAGCAGTTCTTC. Amino acids: CASSPIAGGDNEQFF. This chain uses TRBV18 with TRBJ2-1; TRBD2 matches at 10 bases. The CDR3 totals 15 residues. V lost 3 bases, J lost 5 bases, and 4 bases stayed unmatched. Germline CDR1 reads KGHSH; CDR2 reads LQKENI.